Each of the 24 T cell receptor beta chains below was sequenced from the same sample in a study of blood T cells in healthy people across ages. Using a J-beta primer mix together with a sample-barcoded 5' primer, a second PCR was run for about 6 to 11 cycles. TCRdb re-analysed the 5' RACE reads in MiXCR, keeping a single row per CDR3 protein. This table has around 1.1 million distinct CDR3 sequences, roughly two fifths appearing once. Material for sequencing was blood. The source is a man aged 18 to 30 in good health.

CDR3 nucleotide sequence: TGTGCCAGCAGTTTACATTTGGGATACAATGAGCAGTTCTTC. Its translation: CASSLHLGYNEQFF. This chain joins TRBV27 and TRBJ2-1; D unresolved. Trimming took off 2 bases at V and 4 bases at J, with 9 bases between the two ends. The V gene's germline CDR1 is MNHEY and CDR2 SMNVEV (reference sequence). The CDR3 sequence is 14 residues long.

CDR3 region: CASSFGDLEQFF. The CDR3 DNA is TGTGCCAGCAGCTTTGGAGATTTAGAGCAGTTCTTC. V gene TRBV7-8 combines with J gene TRBJ2-1; D unclear. Trimming left V 3 bases short and J 10 bases short, with 10 bases between. Germline V gives CDR1 SGHVS, CDR2 FQNEAQ. The CDR3 covers 12 residues. Complete variable domain (other parts from reference TRBV7-8 and TRBJ2-1): GAGVSQSPRYKVAKRGQDVALRCDPISGHVSLFWYQQALGQGPEFLTYFQNEAQLDKSGLPSDRFFAERPEGSVSTLKIQRTQQEDSAVYLCASSFGDLEQFFGPGTRLTVL.

This chain uses TRBV28 with TRBJ2-1; a weak D match, TRBD1 (5 bases). The CDR3 is made up of 15 amino acids. Germline loops: CDR1 MDHEN, CDR2 SYDVKM. The V and J ends lost 11 bases and 4 bases respectively, with 21 bases between them. The CDR3 coding sequence is TGTGCCGGCCAGAGACAGAGCCCTACTTACAATGAGCAGTTCTTC. Its translation is CAGQRQSPTYNEQFF.

This clonotype came up a few times. V is TRBV3-1 and J is TRBJ1-2; D gene unclear. Germline-derived CDR1 and CDR2 are LGHDT and YNNKEL (reference sequence). This CDR3 spans 17 amino acids. The ends were cut back, 0 bases at V and 0 bases at J, with 14 bases in the middle. The chain's CDR3 is CASSQDLRAGANYGYTF. The DNA for the CDR3 is TGTGCCAGCAGCCAAGATCTTAGGGCAGGAGCTAACTATGGCTACACCTTC. Drawing the rest from reference TRBV3-1 and TRBJ1-2, the complete variable domain is DTAVSQTPKYLVTQMGNDKSIKCEQNLGHDTMYWYKQDSKKFLKIMFSYNNKELIINETVPNRFSPKSPDKAHLNLHINSLELGDSAVYFCASSQDLRAGANYGYTFGSGTRLTVV.

V is TRBV6-6 and J is TRBJ2-1; 10 bases fit TRBD1. Germline CDR1 MNHNY, CDR2 SVGAGI (reference sequence). This CDR3 is built from 14 residues. V shed 4 bases and J 7 bases; nucleotides not matched to a gene: 4. The CDR3 nucleotides read TGTGCCAGCAGTTTGTGGGACAGGGGTAATGAGCAGTTCTTC. This codes for CASSLWDRGNEQFF.

The V gene is TRBV5-1, the J gene TRBJ2-6; D is uncertain. Trimming took off 7 bases at V and 0 bases at J, with 5 bases between the two ends. The CDR3 loop spans 13 amino acids. Per the germline V gene, CDR1 is SGHRS and CDR2 is YFSETQ. The chain's CDR3 is CASQVSGANVLTF. In DNA, the CDR3 is TGCGCCAGCCAGGTCTCTGGGGCCAACGTCCTGACTTTC.

This clonotype was seen a handful of times. J is TRBJ1-1 and V is TRBV4-3, with D unresolved. V was trimmed by 0 bases and J by 1 base, leaving 12 bases between them. Germline CDR1 LGHNA, CDR2 YSLEER. The length of the CDR3 is 16 residues. The CDR3 sequence is CASSQELTVKNTEAFF. CDR3 nucleotides: TGCGCCAGCAGCCAAGAATTAACAGTCAAGAACACTGAAGCTTTCTTT.

The rearrangement links TRBV6-2 or TRBV6-3 to TRBJ1-5; TRBD1 might be the D (6 bases). The CDR3 contains 17 residues. V lost 6 bases and J lost 0, with 18 bases in between. Germline V lookup: CDR1 MNHEY, CDR2 SVGEGT. The CDR3 here is CASSLRTETNSNQPQHF. The CDR3 DNA follows: TGTGCCAGCAGCCTCAGGACAGAAACGAATAGCAATCAGCCCCAGCATTTT.

Worth noting for this clonotype: This likely comes from a read error, as the CDR3 has no conserved phenylalanine or tryptophan at its end. The rearrangement uses TRBV20-1 and TRBJ1-5; TRBD1 is a possible D gene (5 bases). CDR3 length: 17 residues. Germline V gene sequence: CDR1 DFQATT, CDR2 SNEGSKA (reference sequence). Deletions cut 3 bases from V and 0 bases from J, with 18 bases between. CDR3 residues: CSASPIPGIGSNQPQHV. CDR3 bases: TGCAGTGCTAGTCCGATCCCAGGGATAGGTAGCAATCAGCCCCAGCATGTT.

The chain is built from TRBV6-2 or TRBV6-3 and TRBJ1-1; the match to TRBD1 covers 10 bases. J was trimmed by 4 bases and V by 2 bases; bases with no gene match: 7. CDR3 length: 16 residues. Germline V gene sequence: CDR1 MNHEY, CDR2 SVGEGT. DNA of the CDR3: TGTGCCAGCAGTTACACCCGCGGGGACAGGGGCACTGAAGCTTTCTTT. Translating it yields CASSYTRGDRGTEAFF.

This chain connects TRBV6-6 to TRBJ2-3; D is possibly TRBD1 or TRBD2 (5 bases each). Germline V gene sequence: CDR1 MNHNY, CDR2 SVGAGI (reference sequence). The CDR3 has 15 amino acids. V lost 7 bases and J 6 bases, leaving 20 bases between the germline ends. The CDR3 DNA reads as TGTGCCAGCACCCGTGTAGGGACCACCGTGGATACGCAGTATTTT. Translation gives CASTRVGTTVDTQYF.

The rearrangement links TRBV14 to TRBJ2-3, with 8 positions matching TRBD1. In germline, CDR1 is SGHDN, CDR2 FVKESK. This CDR3 contains 16 residues. V lost 1 base to trimming and J lost 3 bases; unmatched junction nucleotides: 6. CDR3 in DNA: TGTGCCAGCAGCCAAGGCAGGGGGCTGATGACAGATACGCAGTATTTT. Protein: CASSQGRGLMTDTQYF.

There are a few counts of this clonotype. V usage is TRBV9 and J usage is TRBJ2-1; TRBD2 matches at 7 bases. Germline lookup yields CDR1 SGDLS and CDR2 YYNGEE. V lost 0 bases and J lost 4; bases outside the gene matches: 7. The CDR3 consists of 16 residues. CDR3 region: CASSVASRGDYNEQFF. Written as DNA, the CDR3 is TGTGCCAGCAGCGTAGCGTCCCGGGGGGATTACAATGAGCAGTTCTTC.

There are a few counts of this clonotype. The V and J genes are TRBV6-2 or TRBV6-3 and TRBJ1-1; D is uncertain. The germline gives CDR1 MNHEY, CDR2 SVGEGT. This CDR3 region has 13 residues. With 6 bases removed from V and 0 bases from J, the gap between germline ends came to 8 bases. The CDR3 coding sequence is TGTGCCAGCAGAAGCAGAGTGAACACTGAAGCTTTCTTT. Translating gives CASRSRVNTEAFF.

The chain uses TRBV20-1 and TRBJ2-1; TRBD1 matches 7 bases. This CDR3 comprises 14 residues. The V segment lost 3 bases and the J segment 8 bases; nucleotides outside the gene matches: 10. Per the germline V gene, CDR1 is DFQATT and CDR2 is SNEGSKA (reference sequence). CDR3 DNA sequence: TGCAGTGCTAGTCTCGCAGGGGGTATCGATGAGCAGTTCTTC. Protein sequence: CSASLAGGIDEQFF.

This clonotype came up once. An end of the junction does not agree with germline; a read error may underlie this. The V gene is TRBV4-2, the J gene TRBJ2-7, with 10 bases matching TRBD2. Germline values: CDR1 LGHNA, CDR2 YNFKEQ. The CDR3 covers 16 residues. DNA of the CDR3: TGTGCCAGAAGCCAAGAGCCTAGCGGGGGCTCCTACGAGCAGTACTTC. Translated, it gives CARSQEPSGGSYEQYF.

The chain is built from TRBV2 and TRBJ2-1; D is uncertain. This CDR3 contains 10 residues. CDR1 SNHLY and CDR2 FYNNEI come from the germline V gene. Trimming left V 8 bases short and J 3 bases short, with 2 bases between. CDR3: CASFYNEQFF. In nucleotides, the CDR3 is TGTGCCAGCTTCTACAATGAGCAGTTCTTC.

In this sample, this clonotype turned up a few times. V is TRBV20-1 and J is TRBJ1-2, with D hard to call. The ends were cut back, 3 bases at V and 3 bases at J, with 11 bases in the middle. Germline lookup yields CDR1 DFQATT and CDR2 SNEGSKA (reference sequence). This CDR3 region has 13 residues. DNA of the CDR3: TGCAGTGCTAGTTCGGGCCGAGACTATGGCTACACCTTC. Amino acids: CSASSGRDYGYTF.

Notes on this clonotype: A much larger clone is a single base away; this may be a read error. The V gene is TRBV24-1, the J gene TRBJ2-1; 9 nucleotides match TRBD1. The DNA end is a closer match to TRBJ2-7, so the J assignment may be wrong. Looked up from germline, CDR1 is KGHDR and CDR2 is SFDVKD. The CDR3 has 16 residues. CDR3 protein: CATSDPGTGHVNEQYF. CDR3 in DNA: TGTGCCACCAGTGACCCCGGGACAGGGCATGTAAATGAGCAGTACTTC.

Turning to this clonotype: This may stem from a read error, because a much larger clone lies one nucleotide away. The chain recombines TRBV29-1 with TRBJ2-3; D might be TRBD1 or TRBD2, each matching 5 bases. The V end was cut by 3 bases, the J end by 0 bases, with 7 bases between. CDR1 and CDR2 from the germline V gene are SQVTM and ANQGSEA. The CDR3 runs to 13 residues. The CDR3 is CSVEGDSTDTQYF. For the CDR3, the DNA is TGCAGCGTTGAGGGGGACAGCACAGATACGCAGTATTTT.

The CDR3 sequence is CASSYVKGAANYGYTF. CDR3 DNA: TGTGCCAGCAGTTACGTGAAGGGGGCGGCTAACTATGGCTACACCTTC. The chain has TRBV6-5 and TRBJ1-2; 7 nucleotides match TRBD1. The CDR3 spans 16 residues. With 2 bases clipped from V and 0 bases from J, the junction kept 6 bases outside the gene matches. Germline-derived CDR1 and CDR2 are MNHEY and SVGAGI.

The CDR3 protein is CASSLRPPPGLHTEAFF. The CDR3 bases are TGTGCCAGCAGCTTAAGGCCCCCCCCAGGGTTGCACACTGAAGCTTTCTTT. The J gene is TRBJ1-1, the V gene TRBV7-2, with D possibly matching TRBD1 (5 bases). This CDR3 is 17 amino acids long. The V end was cut by 2 bases, the J end by 3 bases, with 19 bases between. Germline V gives CDR1 SGHTA, CDR2 FQGNSA.

This chain joins TRBV27 and TRBJ1-1; D is unclear. The germline V gene encodes CDR1 MNHEY and CDR2 SMNVEV (reference sequence). With 3 bases removed from V and 3 bases from J, the gap between germline ends came to 8 bases. There are 13 residues in the CDR3. CDR3 region: CASSFLGDTEAFF. DNA for the CDR3: TGTGCCAGCAGTTTTCTCGGGGACACTGAAGCTTTCTTT.

This clonotype has a handful of counts. V and J are TRBV6-2 or TRBV6-3 and TRBJ1-5, with TRBD1 as a possible D gene (6 bases). The length of the CDR3 is 15 residues. Germline-derived CDR1 and CDR2 are MNHEY and SVGEGT. Trimming removed 2 bases at V and 7 bases at J, with 15 bases between. CDR3 DNA: TGTGCCAGCAGTTACGGGGGCTTGGGGTGGCAGCCCCAGCATTTT. It codes for CASSYGGLGWQPQHF.